One sample yielded the 27 T cell receptor beta chains listed below, sequenced in a study of shared clonotypes between healthy human individuals. The protocol was immunoSEQ multiplex PCR, while the TCRdb copy is restricted to in-frame clones and leaves out a portion. There are around 2.3 million clones in the sample; roughly 95% occur only once, and about 0.13% lies in the top ten. Sequencing was performed on naive CD4+ T cells sorted from blood. Subset indicated: CD45RA+ positively selected. These receptors were obtained from a man between 18 and 29 years old in good health.

V and J are TRBV6-5 and TRBJ1-5; D not resolved. Germline assignment: CDR1 MNHEY and CDR2 SVGAGI. The V end lost 5 bases, the J end lost 5 bases, and 10 bases lay between the germline ends. The CDR3 contains 13 residues. This CDR3 reads CASSRRADQPQHF. The CDR3 nucleotides read TGTGCCAGCAGTCGTCGGGCCGATCAGCCCCAGCATTTT.

V gene TRBV5-4 combines with J gene TRBJ2-1; the match to TRBD2 covers 7 bases. Unmatched junction bases numbered 3, after V lost 4 bases and J lost 2 bases. The CDR3 contains 14 residues. Germline CDR1 and CDR2: SGHNT and YYREEE (reference sequence). In nucleotides, the CDR3 is TGTGCCAGCAGCCCCGCGGGGGCCTACAATGAGCAGTTCTTC. This encodes CASSPAGAYNEQFF.

V usage is TRBV11-2 and J usage is TRBJ1-2; TRBD1 might be the D (6 bases). This CDR3 contains 18 residues. Per the germline V gene, CDR1 is SGHAT and CDR2 is FQNNGV. Trimming removed 0 bases at V and 4 bases at J, with 21 bases between. The CDR3 protein is CASSLDLGQGGPPYGYTF. Written as DNA, the CDR3 is TGTGCCAGCAGCTTAGATCTGGGACAAGGGGGACCTCCCTATGGCTACACCTTC. The full variable domain, with the rest looked up from reference TRBV11-2 and TRBJ1-2, is EAGVAQSPRYKIIEKRQSVAFWCNPISGHATLYWYQQILGQGPKLLIQFQNNGVVDDSQLPKDRFSAERLKGVDSTLKIQPAKLEDSAVYLCASSLDLGQGGPPYGYTFGSGTRLTVV.

This clone has just one count. The chain combines TRBV18 with TRBJ2-2; 8 nucleotides line up with TRBD1. Per the germline V gene, CDR1 is KGHSH and CDR2 is LQKENI. V shed 6 bases, J shed 6 bases, and the junction held 9 bases outside the gene matches. There are 15 residues in the CDR3. CDR3 protein: CASSRTGGRAGELFF. The CDR3 DNA sequence: TGTGCCAGCTCCCGCACAGGGGGTCGCGCCGGGGAGCTGTTTTTT.

The chain combines TRBV18 with TRBJ2-3, with TRBD2 identical over 10 bases. Germline V gives CDR1 KGHSH, CDR2 LQKENI. This CDR3 spans 16 amino acids. Trimming took 1 base from V and 3 from J; bases not matched to a gene: 4. The CDR3, as DNA: TGTGCCAGCTCACCACTCACAGCGGGGGGGACAGATACGCAGTATTTT. It translates to CASSPLTAGGTDTQYF.

This clone was found once. The gene calls are TRBV10-3 and TRBJ2-1; D not certain. From germline, CDR1 is ENHRY and CDR2 SYGVKD. V gave up 0 bases and J gave up 9 bases, with 9 bases separating them. The CDR3 loop spans 13 amino acids. CDR3 bases: TGTGCCATCAGTGAGTCGGGAATCCTTGAGCAGTTCTTC. This gives the protein CAISESGILEQFF.

The V call is TRBV6-5, the J call TRBJ2-5, with TRBD2 identical over 10 bases. The germline V gene encodes CDR1 MNHEY and CDR2 SVGAGI. Unmatched junction bases numbered 4, after V lost 4 bases and J lost 2 bases. The CDR3 has 15 amino acids. The CDR3 spells CASSLLAGKQETQYF. The CDR3 DNA reads as TGTGCCAGCAGTTTACTAGCGGGGAAACAAGAGACCCAGTACTTC.

The chain is built from TRBV10-3 and TRBJ1-6; D is undetermined. The CDR3 has 16 amino acids. CDR1 and CDR2 from the germline V gene are ENHRY and SYGVKD. Trimming took off 3 bases at V and 5 bases at J, with 14 bases between the two ends. CDR3 DNA sequence: TGTGCCATCAGTGAATTGGGTTGGCGGAATAATTCACCCCTCCACTTT. Encoded protein: CAISELGWRNNSPLHF.

This clone was counted a single time. This chain uses TRBV11-2 with TRBJ1-3; D perhaps matches TRBD1 (6 bases). The CDR3 is 18 residues long. The ends were cut back, 5 bases at V and 0 bases at J, with 20 bases in the middle. Germline V gene lookup returns CDR1 SGHAT and CDR2 FQNNGV. The CDR3 sequence is CASSVSPGEGFSGNTIYF. The CDR3 nucleotides are TGTGCCAGCAGCGTCTCTCCAGGGGAGGGGTTCTCTGGAAACACCATATATTTT.

V is TRBV6-6 and J is TRBJ1-6; D not resolved. This CDR3 is built from 13 residues. V was pared by 6 bases and J by 5 bases, with 8 bases between. Germline lookup yields CDR1 MNHNY and CDR2 SVGAGI (reference sequence). CDR3 region: CASRLVNNSPLHF. The CDR3 nucleotides are TGTGCCAGCAGGCTTGTGAATAATTCACCCCTCCACTTT.

This chain uses TRBV2 with TRBJ1-1, with 9 bases that match TRBD1. V lost 2 bases and J lost 4; bases outside the gene matches: 5. This CDR3 contains 15 residues. The germline V gene has CDR1 SNHLY and CDR2 FYNNEI. The CDR3 nucleotides are TGTGCCAGCAGTGAAAAGGGACAGGGACTCACTGAAGCTTTCTTT. Translated: CASSEKGQGLTEAFF.

This chain links TRBV29-1 with TRBJ2-1; possible D gene TRBD1, 5 bases. The CDR3 has 14 residues. Germline lookup yields CDR1 SQVTM and CDR2 ANQGSEA. V lost 5 bases and J lost 2, with 13 bases in between. The CDR3 reads CSVLTTVAYNEQFF. CDR3 DNA sequence: TGCAGCGTTTTGACGACAGTTGCCTACAATGAGCAGTTCTTC.

The chain is built from TRBV11-2 and TRBJ1-1; D gene uncertain. V lost 1 base and J 1 base, leaving 19 bases between the germline ends. This CDR3 is 18 amino acids long. Germline V CDR1 and CDR2: SGHAT, FQNNGV. The CDR3 coding sequence is TGTGCCAGCAGCTTAGTTCTGAGAGGGCTCATAGGGAACACTGAAGCTTTCTTT. It is translated as CASSLVLRGLIGNTEAFF.

The rearrangement uses TRBV25-1 and TRBJ2-5; a weak D match, TRBD2 (6 bases). This CDR3 region has 15 residues. Germline V gives CDR1 MGHDK, CDR2 SYGVNS. V lost 8 bases to trimming and J lost 5 bases, with 21 bases between them. The CDR3 spells CASGPTGSAGETQYF. In nucleotides, the CDR3 is TGTGCCAGCGGACCCACAGGTTCCGCGGGGGAGACCCAGTACTTC.

The V and J genes are TRBV7-8 and TRBJ1-6; D possibly corresponds to TRBD1 (5 bases). The germline CDR1 and CDR2 sequences are SGHVS and FQNEAQ. V lost 2 bases, J lost 7 bases, and 21 bases lay in between. The CDR3 is 18 residues long. The chain's CDR3 is CASSLSGRGRDGNSPLHF. The CDR3 coding sequence is TGTGCCAGCAGCTTATCCGGGAGGGGCAGGGACGGCAATTCACCCCTCCACTTT. The full variable domain, in which reference TRBV7-8 and TRBJ1-6 provide the parts outside the CDR3, is GAGVSQSPRYKVAKRGQDVALRCDPISGHVSLFWYQQALGQGPEFLTYFQNEAQLDKSGLPSDRFFAERPEGSVSTLKIQRTQQEDSAVYLCASSLSGRGRDGNSPLHFGNGTRLTVT.

CDR3 sequence: CASRQAPTYEQYF. The CDR3 nucleotides read TGCGCCAGCAGGCAGGCCCCAACCTACGAGCAGTACTTC. The chain recombines TRBV10-2 with TRBJ2-7, with no clear D. The CDR3 runs 13 residues. V was shortened by 6 bases and J by 2 bases, with 11 bases between the two germline ends. The germline V gene encodes CDR1 WSHSY and CDR2 SAAADI.

This clone came up once. CDR3 sequence: CASSVGTRVDNEQFF. The CDR3 DNA sequence: TGTGCCAGCAGCGTAGGAACTAGGGTAGACAATGAGCAGTTCTTC. This chain connects TRBV9 to TRBJ2-1; the D gene is possibly TRBD2 (5 bases). Germline CDR1 SGDLS, CDR2 YYNGEE. This CDR3 is 15 amino acids long. Trimming removed 0 bases at V and 5 bases at J, with 12 bases between.

This clone has a single count. V usage is TRBV29-1 and J usage is TRBJ2-1; TRBD2 matches at 7 bases. Per germline, CDR1 SQVTM and CDR2 ANQGSEA. The trim removed 3 bases at V and 2 bases at J, leaving 4 bases unmatched. This CDR3 spans 14 amino acids. CDR3 bases: TGCAGCGTTGATGGGCTAGCGGCCTACAATGAGCAGTTCTTC. It encodes CSVDGLAAYNEQFF.

J is TRBJ1-6 and V is TRBV21-1; TRBD1 was called by the table and not checked on the DNA. TRBV21-1 is a pseudogene segment. The CDR3 covers 16 residues. In DNA form, the CDR3 reads TGTGCCAGCAGCATCGTTCCCGGGACAGCTAATTCACCCCTCCACTTT. This encodes CASSIVPGTANSPLHF.

The chain combines TRBV6-5 with TRBJ2-5, with no clear D. This CDR3 is built from 12 residues. Germline assignment: CDR1 MNHEY and CDR2 SVGAGI. Trimming stripped 6 bases from V and 4 bases from J, with 9 bases between. CDR3 amino acids: CASSLVGETQYF. The DNA of the CDR3 is TGTGCCAGCAGCTTAGTTGGAGAGACCCAGTACTTC.

The chain has TRBV25-1 and TRBJ2-7; D possibly matches TRBD1 or TRBD2 (5 bases each). Germline-derived CDR1 and CDR2 are MGHDK and SYGVNS. V was trimmed by 6 bases and J by 4 bases, leaving 22 bases between them. The CDR3 is 16 amino acids. CDR3 residues: CASRPGTGTGAYEQYF. The CDR3 bases are TGTGCCAGCAGGCCGGGCACCGGGACCGGGGCTTACGAGCAGTACTTC.

V gene TRBV5-8 combines with J gene TRBJ1-4; tentative D call: TRBD1 (6 bases). Germline V gene sequence: CDR1 SGHTS, CDR2 YDEGEE. The CDR3 is made up of 15 amino acids. V was shortened by 4 bases and J by 8 bases, with 18 bases between the two germline ends. CDR3 sequence (DNA): TGTGCCAGCAGCCCGGGAACAGGGCCGGTCGAAAAACTGTTTTTT. Translated: CASSPGTGPVEKLFF.

V usage is TRBV12-5 and J usage is TRBJ1-5; weak D call: TRBD1 (6 bases). Trimming took off 4 bases at V and 2 bases at J, with 15 bases between the two ends. Germline CDR1 reads LGHNT; CDR2 reads FRNRAP. The CDR3 has 16 residues. The CDR3 bases are TGTGCTAGTGGTTCGAGTGGAGGGGGGGGCAATCAGCCCCAGCATTTT. Translating it yields CASGSSGGGGNQPQHF.

This chain connects TRBV5-1 to TRBJ2-3; 9 bases line up with TRBD2. This CDR3 region has 15 residues. Germline CDR1 is SGHRS and CDR2 is YFSETQ. J lost 2 bases, V lost 8 bases, and 9 bases had no gene match. CDR3 coding DNA: TGCGCCAGTCAAGGCCCTAGCGGGGCCACAGATACGCAGTATTTT. Its translation: CASQGPSGATDTQYF.

The CDR3: CASSLTRSPGTDVLLHF. The CDR3 nucleotides read TGTGCCAGCAGTTTAACTCGGTCGCCCGGGACAGATGTCCTCCTCCACTTT. This chain connects TRBV28 to TRBJ1-6; 7 positions agree with TRBD1. The V segment lost 2 bases and the J segment 15 bases; nucleotides outside the gene matches: 19. There are 17 residues in the CDR3. Germline V CDR1 and CDR2: MDHEN, SYDVKM.

This chain uses TRBV28 with TRBJ1-5; 9 nucleotides agree with TRBD1. The CDR3 contains 15 residues. CDR1 MDHEN and CDR2 SYDVKM come from the germline V gene. V gave up 7 bases and J gave up 0 bases; unmatched junction bases: 4. The DNA for the CDR3 is TGTGCCAGCATTGGACAGGGGCCTAGCAATCAGCCCCAGCATTTT. Translated, it gives CASIGQGPSNQPQHF.

J is TRBJ1-2 and V is TRBV7-2; D perhaps matches TRBD1 (6 bases). V dropped 2 bases and J dropped 1 base, with 11 bases sitting between them. Germline CDR1 is SGHTA and CDR2 is FQGNSA. The length of the CDR3 is 15 residues. The CDR3 DNA reads as TGTGCCAGCAGCTTAACAGGGTCCAATAACTATGGCTACACCTTC. Translated: CASSLTGSNNYGYTF. Looking up the rest from reference TRBV7-2 and TRBJ1-2 gives the full variable domain: GAGVSQSPSNKVTEKGKDVELRCDPISGHTALYWYRQSLGQGLEFLIYFQGNSAPDKSGLPSDRFSAERTGGSVSTLTIQRTQQEDSAVYLCASSLTGSNNYGYTFGSGTRLTVV.